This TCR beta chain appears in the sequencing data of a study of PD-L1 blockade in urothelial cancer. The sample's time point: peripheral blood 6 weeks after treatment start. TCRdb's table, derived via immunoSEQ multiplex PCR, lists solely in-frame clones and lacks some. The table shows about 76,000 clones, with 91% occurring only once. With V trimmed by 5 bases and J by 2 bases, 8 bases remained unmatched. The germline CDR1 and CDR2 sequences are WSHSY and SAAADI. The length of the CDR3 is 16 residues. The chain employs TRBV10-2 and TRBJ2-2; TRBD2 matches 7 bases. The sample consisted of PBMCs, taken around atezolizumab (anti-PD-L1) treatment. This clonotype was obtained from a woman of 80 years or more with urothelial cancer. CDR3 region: CASSTQGGSNTGELFF. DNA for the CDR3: TGCGCCAGCAGTACCCAAGGCGGGAGCAACACCGGGGAGCTGTTTTTT.